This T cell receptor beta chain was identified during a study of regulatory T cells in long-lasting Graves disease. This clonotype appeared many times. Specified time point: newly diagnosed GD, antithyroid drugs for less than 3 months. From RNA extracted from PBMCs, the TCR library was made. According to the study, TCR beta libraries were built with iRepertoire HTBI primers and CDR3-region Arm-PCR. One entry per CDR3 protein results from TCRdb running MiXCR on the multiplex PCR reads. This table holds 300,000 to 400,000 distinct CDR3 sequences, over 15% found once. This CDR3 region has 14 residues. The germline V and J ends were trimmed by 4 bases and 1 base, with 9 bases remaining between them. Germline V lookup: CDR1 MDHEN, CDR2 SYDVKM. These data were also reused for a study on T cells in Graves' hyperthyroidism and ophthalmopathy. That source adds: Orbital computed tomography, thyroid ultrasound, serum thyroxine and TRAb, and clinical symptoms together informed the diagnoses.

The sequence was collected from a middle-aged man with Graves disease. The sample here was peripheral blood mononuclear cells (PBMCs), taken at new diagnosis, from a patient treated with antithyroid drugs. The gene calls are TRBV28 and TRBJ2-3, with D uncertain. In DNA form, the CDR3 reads TGTGCCAGCAGTTCTGTGTTCCGCACAGATACGCAGTATTTT. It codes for CASSSVFRTDTQYF.